The 26 T cell receptor beta chains below come from one sample, sequenced in a study of human T cells and chemical hapten exposure. Time point noted: pre-sensitization, week 0. As for treatment: therapeutic diphenylcyclopropenone sensitization with weekly scalp DPC. TCRdb independently ran MiXCR on the RACE reads; one entry per CDR3 protein. The sample carries about 260,000 distinct CDR3 sequences, approximately 8.6% recorded once. The specimen comprised whole blood, sampled in connection with sensitization to the hapten diphenylcyclopropenone (DPC). All receptors come from a woman in her thirties or forties with alopecia areata. Some clones in this sample may be carry-over from other donors' samples.

This clonotype has only a few counts. CDR3 DNA: TGTGCCAGCAGTTCGGCAAGCCCCACAATTTCACCCCACAATGAGCAGTTCTTC. This sequence encodes CASSSASPTISPHNEQFF. The chain recombines TRBV6-5 with TRBJ2-1, with unresolved D. Germline-derived CDR1 and CDR2 are MNHEY and SVGAGI. Trimming removed 4 bases at V and 5 bases at J, with 24 bases between. The CDR3 has 18 residues.

The CDR3 nucleotides read TGTGCCAGCGTTGCTCAGGGAATGGGCCAAGAGACCCAGTACTTC. This codes for CASVAQGMGQETQYF. The chain uses TRBV6-2 or TRBV6-3 and TRBJ2-5; tentative D call: TRBD1 (5 bases). This CDR3 region has 15 residues. CDR1 is MNHEY and CDR2 is SVGEGT in the germline V gene. V shed 8 bases and J shed 1 base, with 17 bases lying between them.

V and J are TRBV7-2 and TRBJ1-2; D gene ambiguous. This CDR3 comprises 12 residues. Deletions cut 2 bases from V and 3 bases from J, with 4 bases between. Looked up from germline, CDR1 is SGHTA and CDR2 is FQGNSA. The CDR3 here is CASSLNDYGYTF. The CDR3 region has the DNA TGTGCCAGCAGCTTAAATGACTATGGCTACACCTTC.

V usage is TRBV6-2 or TRBV6-3 and J usage is TRBJ2-3; TRBD1 or TRBD2 may be the D gene (7 bases each). This CDR3 is 14 amino acids long. The germline V gene has CDR1 MNHEY and CDR2 SVGEGT. Trimming took off 8 bases at V and 3 bases at J, with 15 bases between the two ends. The CDR3 DNA reads TGTGCCAGCGGAAGACAGGGAGGGACAGATACGCAGTATTTT. Amino acid sequence: CASGRQGGTDTQYF.

Only a few counts were recorded for this clonotype. The chain carries TRBV7-2 and TRBJ2-2, with 9 positions matching TRBD1. V lost 6 bases to trimming and J lost 3 bases; unmatched junction nucleotides: 8. The CDR3 covers 16 residues. The germline gives CDR1 SGHTA, CDR2 FQGNSA. This CDR3 reads CASRSGTGRYTGELFF. The CDR3 DNA reads as TGTGCCAGCAGATCCGGGACAGGGCGGTACACCGGGGAGCTGTTTTTT.

This clonotype occurred many times. The genes are TRBV29-1 and TRBJ2-3; a possible D gene is TRBD1 (5 bases). The germline V gene has CDR1 SQVTM and CDR2 ANQGSEA. This CDR3 contains 13 residues. V dropped 3 bases and J dropped 2 bases, with 9 bases sitting between them. CDR3 in amino acids: CSVDGRATDTQYF. CDR3 sequence (DNA): TGCAGCGTTGACGGCAGGGCCACAGATACGCAGTATTTT.

Written as DNA, the CDR3 is TGTGCCAGCAGCCCGGAAAACGATTACAATGAGCAGTTCTTC. Translating gives CASSPENDYNEQFF. The rearrangement uses TRBV7-9 and TRBJ2-1; no reliable D call. The CDR3 is 14 amino acids. CDR1 SEHNR and CDR2 FQNEAQ come from the germline V gene (reference sequence). V lost 5 bases to trimming and J lost 4 bases, with 12 bases between them.

This CDR3 reads CASSPRGLVPRYNEQFF. Written as DNA, the CDR3 is TGTGCCAGCAGCCCCAGGGGATTAGTACCCCGATACAATGAGCAGTTCTTC. This chain links TRBV7-8 with TRBJ2-1; D possibly corresponds to TRBD1 (6 bases). V was shortened by 5 bases and J by 4 bases, with 21 bases between the two germline ends. Germline V gives CDR1 SGHVS, CDR2 FQNEAQ. The CDR3 totals 17 residues.

The J gene is TRBJ2-5, the V gene TRBV18; no clear D. Germline loops: CDR1 KGHSH, CDR2 LQKENI. V was pared by 5 bases and J by 1 base, with 5 bases between. CDR3 size: 12 residues. The CDR3: CASSALQETQYF. The CDR3, as DNA: TGTGCCAGCTCAGCTCTCCAAGAGACCCAGTACTTC.

The table lists this clonotype with a few counts. The V and J genes are TRBV6-6 and TRBJ2-2; the D is unclear. CDR1 is MNHNY and CDR2 is SVGAGI in the germline V gene (reference sequence). Trimming took 2 bases from V and 2 from J, leaving 6 bases between them. The CDR3 consists of 14 residues. CDR3 bases: TGTGCCAGCAGTTACAATTTTAACACCGGGGAGCTGTTTTTT. Translating gives CASSYNFNTGELFF.

This clonotype was observed a handful of times. The V call is TRBV19, the J call TRBJ2-1; TRBD2 aligns across 15 bases. With V trimmed by 6 bases and J by 7 bases, 7 bases remained unmatched. Germline CDR1 LNHDA, CDR2 SQIVND (reference sequence). CDR3 length: 16 amino acids. CDR3 in amino acids: CASSPSGTSGRNEQFF. In DNA, the CDR3 is TGTGCCAGTAGCCCCTCCGGGACTAGCGGGAGGAATGAGCAGTTCTTC.

This clonotype has a count of ten or more. The chain uses TRBV6-2 or TRBV6-3 and TRBJ2-2; TRBD1 might be the D (6 bases). Trimming shortened V by 8 bases and J by 8 bases, and 21 bases separated the two germline ends. The CDR3 spans 15 residues. Germline assignment: CDR1 MNHEY and CDR2 SVGEGT. In DNA, the CDR3 is TGTGCCAGCTCCCTGGCAGGGGCAAGGTCGGGGGAGCTGTTTTTT. It is translated as CASSLAGARSGELFF.

There are a few counts of this clonotype. V usage is TRBV5-4 and J usage is TRBJ1-1; D unresolved. Trimming shortened V by 2 bases and J by 1 base, and 12 bases separated the two germline ends. There are 15 residues in the CDR3. CDR1 SGHNT and CDR2 YYREEE come from the germline V gene (reference sequence). The CDR3 region has the DNA TGTGCCAGCAGCTTAGGACGGGTATCGAACACTGAAGCTTTCTTT. It codes for CASSLGRVSNTEAFF.

The rearrangement joins TRBV3-1 to TRBJ2-7; weak D call: TRBD2 (7 bases). The germline V gene encodes CDR1 LGHDT and CDR2 YNNKEL (reference sequence). CDR3 length: 15 residues. Trimming took 1 base from V and 3 from J, leaving 13 bases between them. The CDR3 bases are TGTGCCAGCAGCCAAGGGGGGGGCACCGGCTACGAGCAGTACTTC. Translation: CASSQGGGTGYEQYF.

This clonotype was counted between two and nine times. This CDR3 is CASSEVTGNTGELFF. CDR3 coding DNA: TGTGCCAGCAGTGAGGTGACAGGGAACACCGGGGAGCTGTTTTTT. This sequence joins TRBV6-1 and TRBJ2-2, with D tentatively TRBD1 (6 bases). This CDR3 is 15 amino acids long. The germline CDR1 and CDR2 sequences are MNHNS and SASEGT. Trimming removed 3 bases at V and 1 base at J, with 9 bases between.

The genes are TRBV30 and TRBJ1-1; tentatively, D is TRBD1 (6 bases). Trimming stripped 7 bases from V and 4 bases from J, with 19 bases between. The CDR3 consists of 14 residues. CDR1 and CDR2 from the germline V gene are GTSNPN and SVGIG (reference sequence). The DNA of the CDR3 is TGTGCCTTAACAACAGGGCCGTTGGGCACTGAAGCTTTCTTT. Translating it yields CALTTGPLGTEAFF.

This rearrangement joins TRBV10-3 to TRBJ2-7, with 8 positions matching TRBD2. Unmatched junction bases numbered 8, after V lost 10 bases and J lost 0 bases. CDR3 length: 14 amino acids. CDR1 and CDR2 from the germline V gene are ENHRY and SYGVKD. CDR3 DNA: TGTGCCACTGACCCGGGACTAGACTCCTACGAGCAGTACTTC. This encodes CATDPGLDSYEQYF.

A few counts support this clonotype. V gene TRBV20-1 combines with J gene TRBJ1-1; D unclear. Germline CDR1 is DFQATT and CDR2 is SNEGSKA (reference sequence). The ends were cut back, 6 bases at V and 0 bases at J, with 11 bases in the middle. This CDR3 spans 13 amino acids. The CDR3: CSALDGMNTEAFF. CDR3 nucleotides: TGCAGTGCCCTCGACGGTATGAACACTGAAGCTTTCTTT.

This clonotype has a handful of counts. The rearrangement joins TRBV27 to TRBJ2-1, with a weak D call TRBD2 (6 bases). The CDR3 is made up of 16 amino acids. The V and J ends lost 1 base and 6 bases respectively, with 16 bases between them. Germline V gene data show CDR1 as MNHEY and CDR2 as SMNVEV (reference sequence). The chain's CDR3 is CASSLFFSGSLNEQFF. CDR3 sequence (DNA): TGTGCCAGCAGTTTATTCTTTAGCGGATCCCTCAATGAGCAGTTCTTC.

This sequence joins TRBV2 and TRBJ1-2, with TRBD1 matching over 9 bases. CDR3 length equals 13 residues. Germline trimming cut 6 bases from V and 4 bases from J; bases unmatched to any gene: 3. Germline V gene data show CDR1 as SNHLY and CDR2 as FYNNEI. The CDR3 nucleotides read TGTGCCAGCAGCATACAGGGGGCCTATGGCTACACCTTC. Amino acid sequence: CASSIQGAYGYTF. Full variable domain (outside the CDR3, taken from reference TRBV2 and TRBJ1-2): EPEVTQTPSHQVTQMGQEVILRCVPISNHLYFYWYRQILGQKVEFLVSFYNNEISEKSEIFDDQFSVERPDGSNFTLKIRSTKLEDSAMYFCASSIQGAYGYTFGSGTRLTVV.

The gene calls are TRBV5-1 and TRBJ2-1; 8 positions agree with TRBD2. After removal of 7 bases from V and 7 bases from J, the junction contained 10 bases not matched to a gene. The germline V gene has CDR1 SGHRS and CDR2 YFSETQ. The length of the CDR3 is 14 residues. CDR3 nucleotides: TGCGCCAGCTCCCAAAGCGGGAGTTGGAATGAGCAGTTCTTC. Encoded protein: CASSQSGSWNEQFF.

About this clonotype: A much larger clone differs from this one at a single base, so this may be a read error. The chain is built from TRBV5-1 and TRBJ2-7; 7 bases match TRBD1. The CDR3 consists of 16 residues. Germline values: CDR1 SGHRS, CDR2 YFSETQ. CDR3 loop: CASSDTPGQSTYKQYF. Written as DNA, the CDR3 is TGCGCCAGCAGCGATACTCCGGGACAGAGTACCTACAAGCAGTACTTC.

This clonotype was seen ten or more times. V is TRBV29-1 and J is TRBJ2-5, with TRBD2 matching 7 bases. CDR1 is SQVTM, CDR2 ANQGSEA, per germline. J was trimmed by 5 bases and V by 1 base; bases with no gene match: 4. The CDR3 runs 13 residues. CDR3 nucleotide sequence: TGCAGCGTTGAAGGGGGGGGTCGGGAGACCCAGTACTTC. Amino acids: CSVEGGGRETQYF.

The V and J genes are TRBV7-2 and TRBJ2-3; 15 bases are a match to TRBD2. Germline V gene lookup returns CDR1 SGHTA and CDR2 FQGNSA. Germline trimming cut 5 bases from V and 4 bases from J; bases unmatched to any gene: 4. CDR3 size: 16 residues. CDR3 bases: TGTGCCAGCAGCCGGGGACTAGCGGGAGGTGCAGATACGCAGTATTTT. As protein: CASSRGLAGGADTQYF.

This clonotype was found a few times. The chain couples TRBV5-1 to TRBJ2-7, with TRBD2 identical over 7 bases. The CDR3 length is 14 residues. Germline V gene data show CDR1 as SGHRS and CDR2 as YFSETQ. The junction had 2 bases not matched to a gene; V was cut back by 0 bases and J by 2 bases. The CDR3 DNA follows: TGCGCCAGCAGCTTGGGGGCGGGGGCCTACGAGCAGTACTTC. The encoded protein is CASSLGAGAYEQYF.

In its sample, this clonotype was seen a few times. V usage is TRBV4-3 and J usage is TRBJ1-5; TRBD1 is a possible D gene (6 bases). The CDR3 totals 14 residues. V gave up 3 bases and J gave up 5 bases, with 11 bases separating them. Germline CDR1 is LGHNA and CDR2 is YSLEER. The DNA of the CDR3 is TGCGCCAGCAGCCAGGGGGGGGCCCATCAGCCCCAGCATTTT. This translates into CASSQGGAHQPQHF.